This T cell receptor (beta chain) was retrieved from a study of identical twins. Study results and caveats: Some out-of-frame alpha sequences were shared by twins, and these showed excess low generation probability. With abundant cord blood beta clonotypes, insertions were fewer; memory repertoires showed no such pattern.

Healthy Caucasian donors formed the entire cohort. After removal of 7 bases from V and 4 bases from J, the junction contained 13 bases not matched to a gene. CDR1 is MDHEN and CDR2 is SYDVKM in the germline V gene. This CDR3 region has 16 residues. This clonotype was seen only a few times. Its target is not known. Unique molecular identifiers were in the cDNA, with template-switch universal primer binding. TCRdb reprocessed the 5' RACE reads via MiXCR and lists one record per CDR3 protein. The sample has about 1.7 million distinct CDR3 sequences, about 32% seen once; the top ten hold under 0.35%. The origin of this receptor is a newborn girl in good health. V and J are TRBV28 and TRBJ2-5; 9 nucleotides line up with TRBD2. Sequenced sample: cord blood. CDR3 nucleotide sequence: TGTGCCAGCAACCTGGCGCTTAGCGGGAGAGGAGAGACCCAGTACTTC. Translated, it gives CASNLALSGRGETQYF.